This T cell receptor (beta chain) was sequenced during a study of blood T cell repertoires in COVID-19. In the study overall: There were acute and convalescent COVID-19 samples, and they came from the United States, Italy and Spain. PBMCs, B-cell-depleted T cells, or T cells provided the cDNA or gDNA that made up the material.

Per the original data handling: Reference gene primer amplification gave nucleated cell count estimates. Profiling relied on immunoSEQ multiplex PCR, and the TCRdb table lists in-frame clones only, not all of them. For V, J and clone size, that table is used; D and trimming come from the DNA. Of 120,000 or so clones in the sample, 75% to 85% were seen once. Trimming pared 4 bases from V and 7 bases from J, leaving 17 bases between. Germline V gene sequence: CDR1 LGHNT, CDR2 FRNRAP. CDR3 size: 15 residues. The clonotype was recovered from a woman between 50 and 59 years old with acute or convalescent COVID-19. The rearrangement links TRBV12-5 to TRBJ1-5, with a weak D call TRBD1 (6 bases). Sequencing was done on a sample of peripheral blood. The CDR3 here is CASGSPAGADQPQHF. The DNA for the CDR3 is TGTGCTAGTGGTTCCCCGGCAGGGGCGGACCAGCCCCAGCATTTT.